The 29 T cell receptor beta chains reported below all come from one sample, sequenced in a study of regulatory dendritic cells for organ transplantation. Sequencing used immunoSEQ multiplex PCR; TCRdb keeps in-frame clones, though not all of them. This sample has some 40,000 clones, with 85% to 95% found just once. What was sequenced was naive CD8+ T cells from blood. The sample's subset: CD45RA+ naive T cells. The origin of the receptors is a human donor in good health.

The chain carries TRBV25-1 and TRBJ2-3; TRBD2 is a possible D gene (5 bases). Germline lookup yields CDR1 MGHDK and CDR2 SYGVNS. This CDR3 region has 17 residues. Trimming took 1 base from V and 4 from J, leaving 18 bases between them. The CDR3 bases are TGTGCCAGCAGTGAATCCTCCCATCGGGGAGCTTCAGATACGCAGTATTTT. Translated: CASSESSHRGASDTQYF.

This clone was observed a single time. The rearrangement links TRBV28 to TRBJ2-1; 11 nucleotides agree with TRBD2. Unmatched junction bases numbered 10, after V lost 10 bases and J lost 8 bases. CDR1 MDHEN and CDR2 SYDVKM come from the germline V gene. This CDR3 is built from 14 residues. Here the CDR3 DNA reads TGTGCCATCAGCGGGACTAGCGGAGGGGATGAGCAGTTCTTC. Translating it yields CAISGTSGGDEQFF.

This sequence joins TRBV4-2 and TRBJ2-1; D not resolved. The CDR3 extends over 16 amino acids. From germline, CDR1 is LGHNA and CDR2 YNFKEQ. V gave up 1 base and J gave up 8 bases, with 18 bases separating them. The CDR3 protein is CASSQAYNTLVDEQFF. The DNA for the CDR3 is TGTGCCAGCAGCCAAGCGTACAATACCTTGGTAGATGAGCAGTTCTTC.

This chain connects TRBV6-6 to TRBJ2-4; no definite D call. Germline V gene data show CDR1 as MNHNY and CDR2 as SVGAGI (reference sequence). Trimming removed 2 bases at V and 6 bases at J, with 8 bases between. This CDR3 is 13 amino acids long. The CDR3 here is CASSYADGNIQYF. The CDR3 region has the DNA TGTGCCAGCAGTTACGCGGATGGAAACATTCAGTACTTC.

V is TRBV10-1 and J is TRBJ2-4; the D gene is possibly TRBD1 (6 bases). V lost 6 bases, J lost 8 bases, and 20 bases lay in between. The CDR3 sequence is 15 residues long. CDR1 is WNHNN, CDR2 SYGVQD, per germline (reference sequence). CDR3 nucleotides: TGCGCCAGCAGCAACTTCAATACAGGGATTGACATTCAGTACTTC. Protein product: CASSNFNTGIDIQYF.

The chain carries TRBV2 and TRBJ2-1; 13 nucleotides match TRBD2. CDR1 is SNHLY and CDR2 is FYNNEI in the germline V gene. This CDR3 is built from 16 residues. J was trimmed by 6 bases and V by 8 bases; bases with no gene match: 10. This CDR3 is CASLKGTSGASNEQFF. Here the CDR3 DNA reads TGTGCCAGCCTAAAAGGGACTAGCGGGGCTTCCAATGAGCAGTTCTTC.

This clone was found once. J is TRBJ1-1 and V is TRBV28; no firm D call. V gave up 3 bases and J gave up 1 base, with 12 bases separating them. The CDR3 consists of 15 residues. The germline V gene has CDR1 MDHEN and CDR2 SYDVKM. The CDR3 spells CASSFWSRKNTEAFF. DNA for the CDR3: TGTGCCAGCAGTTTTTGGTCTCGAAAGAACACTGAAGCTTTCTTT.

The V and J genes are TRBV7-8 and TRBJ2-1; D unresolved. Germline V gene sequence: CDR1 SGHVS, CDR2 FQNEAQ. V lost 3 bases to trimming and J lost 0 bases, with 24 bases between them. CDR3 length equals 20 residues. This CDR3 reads CASSFRIWDPRARSYNEQFF. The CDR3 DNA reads TGTGCCAGCAGCTTTAGGATTTGGGATCCCCGGGCCCGCTCCTACAATGAGCAGTTCTTC.

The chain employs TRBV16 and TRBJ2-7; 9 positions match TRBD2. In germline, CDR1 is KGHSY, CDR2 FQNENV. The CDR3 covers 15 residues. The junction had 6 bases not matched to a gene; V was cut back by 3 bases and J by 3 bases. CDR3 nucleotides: TGTGCCAGCAGCCACCAAGCGGGAGGTATCTACGAGCAGTACTTC. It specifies CASSHQAGGIYEQYF.

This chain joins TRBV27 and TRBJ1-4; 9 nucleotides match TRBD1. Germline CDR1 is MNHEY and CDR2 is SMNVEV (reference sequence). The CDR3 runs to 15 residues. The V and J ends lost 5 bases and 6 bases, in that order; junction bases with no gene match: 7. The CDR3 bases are TGTGCCAGCAGTCCCCTGGACAGGGGCCATGAAAAACTGTTTTTT. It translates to CASSPLDRGHEKLFF.

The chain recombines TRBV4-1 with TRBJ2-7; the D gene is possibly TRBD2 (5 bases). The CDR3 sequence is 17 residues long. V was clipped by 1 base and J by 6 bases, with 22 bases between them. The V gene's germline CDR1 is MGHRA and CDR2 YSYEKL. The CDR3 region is CASSQGGMARQDGEQYF. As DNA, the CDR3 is TGCGCCAGCAGCCAAGGAGGGATGGCGAGGCAGGACGGCGAGCAGTACTTC.

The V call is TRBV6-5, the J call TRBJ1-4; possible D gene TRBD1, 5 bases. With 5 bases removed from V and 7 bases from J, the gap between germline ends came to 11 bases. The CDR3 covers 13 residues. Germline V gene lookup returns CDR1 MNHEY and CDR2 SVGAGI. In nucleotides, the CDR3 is TGTGCCAGCAGTCTGACGGGGGGTGAAAAACTGTTTTTT. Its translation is CASSLTGGEKLFF.

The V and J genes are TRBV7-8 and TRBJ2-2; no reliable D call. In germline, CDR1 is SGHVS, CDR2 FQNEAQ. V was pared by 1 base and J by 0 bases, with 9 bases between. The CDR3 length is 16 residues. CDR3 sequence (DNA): TGTGCCAGCAGCTTAGACGACAACTCGAACACCGGGGAGCTGTTTTTT. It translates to CASSLDDNSNTGELFF.

CDR3 residues: CASSEWTGANTEAFF. The CDR3 DNA reads TGTGCCAGCAGTGAGTGGACAGGGGCTAACACTGAAGCTTTCTTT. The genes are TRBV6-1 and TRBJ1-1, with 9 bases aligning to TRBD1. With 3 bases clipped from V and 2 bases from J, the junction kept 4 bases outside the gene matches. Germline CDR1 MNHNS, CDR2 SASEGT. The CDR3 sequence is 15 residues long.

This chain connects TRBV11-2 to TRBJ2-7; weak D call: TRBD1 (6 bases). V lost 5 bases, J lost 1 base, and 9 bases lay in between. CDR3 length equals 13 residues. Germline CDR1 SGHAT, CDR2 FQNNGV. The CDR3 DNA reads TGTGCCAGCAGCATAGGACAGTCCTACGAGCAGTACTTC. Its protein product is CASSIGQSYEQYF.

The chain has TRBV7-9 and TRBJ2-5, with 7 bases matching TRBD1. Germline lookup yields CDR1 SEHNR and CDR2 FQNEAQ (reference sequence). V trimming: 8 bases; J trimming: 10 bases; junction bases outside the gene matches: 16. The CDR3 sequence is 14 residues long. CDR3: CASGTGDRGEDQYF. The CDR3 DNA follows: TGTGCCAGCGGAACAGGGGACCGGGGTGAGGACCAGTACTTC.

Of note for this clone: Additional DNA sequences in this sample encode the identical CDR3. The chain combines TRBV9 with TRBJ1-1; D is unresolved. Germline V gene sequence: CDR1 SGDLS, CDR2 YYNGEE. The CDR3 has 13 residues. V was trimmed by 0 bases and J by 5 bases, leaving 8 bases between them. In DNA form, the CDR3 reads TGTGCCAGCAGCGTAGGAGGCCGGACTGAAGCTTTCTTT. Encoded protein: CASSVGGRTEAFF.

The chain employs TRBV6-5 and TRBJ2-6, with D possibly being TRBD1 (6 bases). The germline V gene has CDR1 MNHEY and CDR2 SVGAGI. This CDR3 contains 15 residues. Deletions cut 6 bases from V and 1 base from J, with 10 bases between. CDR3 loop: CASSITGSGANVLTF. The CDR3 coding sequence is TGTGCCAGCAGCATAACAGGGTCTGGGGCCAACGTCCTGACTTTC.

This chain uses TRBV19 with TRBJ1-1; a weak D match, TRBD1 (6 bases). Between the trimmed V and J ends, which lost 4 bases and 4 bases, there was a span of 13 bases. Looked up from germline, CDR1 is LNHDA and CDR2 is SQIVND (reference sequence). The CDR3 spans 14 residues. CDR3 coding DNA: TGTGCCAGTAGTAATCGGGGGGGCGTCACTGAAGCTTTCTTT. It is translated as CASSNRGGVTEAFF.

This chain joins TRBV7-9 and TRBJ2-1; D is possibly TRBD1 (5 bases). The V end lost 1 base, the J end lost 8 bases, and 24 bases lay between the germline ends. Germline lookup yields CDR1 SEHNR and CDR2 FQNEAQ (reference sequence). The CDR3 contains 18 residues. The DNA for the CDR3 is TGTGCCAGCAGCTTAGGCTATATTATCGGACAACAAGGGGATGAGCAGTTCTTC. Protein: CASSLGYIIGQQGDEQFF.

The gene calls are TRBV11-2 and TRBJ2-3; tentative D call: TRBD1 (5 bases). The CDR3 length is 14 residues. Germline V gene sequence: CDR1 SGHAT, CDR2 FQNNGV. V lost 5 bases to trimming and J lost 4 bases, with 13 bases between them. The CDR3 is CASSLGRVADTQYF. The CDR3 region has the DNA TGTGCCAGCAGCCTGGGCAGGGTGGCAGATACGCAGTATTTT.

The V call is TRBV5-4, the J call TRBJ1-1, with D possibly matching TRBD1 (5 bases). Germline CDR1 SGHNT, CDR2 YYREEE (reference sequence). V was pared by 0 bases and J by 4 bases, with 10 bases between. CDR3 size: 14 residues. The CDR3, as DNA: TGTGCCAGCAGCTTGGATGAGGGGAGCACTGAAGCTTTCTTT. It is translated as CASSLDEGSTEAFF.

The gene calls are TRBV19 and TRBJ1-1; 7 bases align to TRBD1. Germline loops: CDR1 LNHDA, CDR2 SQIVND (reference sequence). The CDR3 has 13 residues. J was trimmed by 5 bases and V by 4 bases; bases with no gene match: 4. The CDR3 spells CASSTWTGTEAFF. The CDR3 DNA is TGTGCCAGTAGTACCTGGACAGGTACTGAAGCTTTCTTT. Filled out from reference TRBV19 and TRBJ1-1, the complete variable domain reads DGGITQSPKYLFRKEGQNVTLSCEQNLNHDAMYWYRQDPGQGLRLIYYSQIVNDFQKGDIAEGYSVSREKKESFPLTVTSAQKNPTAFYLCASSTWTGTEAFFGQGTRLTVV.

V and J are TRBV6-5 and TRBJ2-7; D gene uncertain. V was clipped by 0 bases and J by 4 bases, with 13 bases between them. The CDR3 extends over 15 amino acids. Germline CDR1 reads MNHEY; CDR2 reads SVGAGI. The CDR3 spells CASSYSPENQYEQYF. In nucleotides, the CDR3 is TGTGCCAGCAGTTACTCTCCTGAAAACCAGTACGAGCAGTACTTC.

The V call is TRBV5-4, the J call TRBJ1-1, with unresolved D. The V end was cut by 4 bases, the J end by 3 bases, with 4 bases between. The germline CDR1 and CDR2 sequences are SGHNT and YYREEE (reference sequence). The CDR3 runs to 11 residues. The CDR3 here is CASSTDTEAFF. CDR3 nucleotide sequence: TGTGCCAGCAGCACCGACACTGAAGCTTTCTTT.

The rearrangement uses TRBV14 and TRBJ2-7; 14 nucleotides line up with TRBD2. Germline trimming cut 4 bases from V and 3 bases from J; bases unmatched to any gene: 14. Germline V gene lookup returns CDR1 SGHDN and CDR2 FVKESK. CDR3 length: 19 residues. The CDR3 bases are TGTGCCAGCAGCCCCTTAGAAACTCGGACTAGCGGGAGGAGCTACGAGCAGTACTTC. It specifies CASSPLETRTSGRSYEQYF.

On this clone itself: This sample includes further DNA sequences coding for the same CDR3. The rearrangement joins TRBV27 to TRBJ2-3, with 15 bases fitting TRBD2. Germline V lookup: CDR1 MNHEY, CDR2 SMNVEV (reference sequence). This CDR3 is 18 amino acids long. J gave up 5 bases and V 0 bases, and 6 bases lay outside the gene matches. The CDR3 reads CASSLSGLAGGPRDTQYF. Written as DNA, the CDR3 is TGTGCCAGCAGTTTATCAGGACTAGCGGGAGGGCCGAGAGATACGCAGTATTTT.

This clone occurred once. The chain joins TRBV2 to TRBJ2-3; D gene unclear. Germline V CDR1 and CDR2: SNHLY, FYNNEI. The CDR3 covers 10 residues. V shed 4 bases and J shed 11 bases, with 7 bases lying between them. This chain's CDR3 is CASSAPEQYF. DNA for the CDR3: TGTGCCAGCAGTGCCCCTGAGCAGTATTTT.

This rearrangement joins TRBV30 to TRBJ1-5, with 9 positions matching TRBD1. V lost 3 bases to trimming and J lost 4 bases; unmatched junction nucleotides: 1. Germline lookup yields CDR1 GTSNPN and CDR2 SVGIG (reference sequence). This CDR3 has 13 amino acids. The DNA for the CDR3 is TGTGCCTGGAGGGACAGGGGAAATCAGCCCCAGCATTTT. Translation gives CAWRDRGNQPQHF.